These T cell receptor beta chains were read from a single sample in a study of regulatory T cells in long-lasting Graves disease. TCRdb re-called the multiplex PCR reads with MiXCR, one entry per CDR3 protein. The data show approximately 230,000 distinct CDR3 sequences, with approximately 20% seen just once and around 20% held by the top ten. Source: peripheral blood mononuclear cells (PBMCs), taken at new diagnosis, from a patient treated with antithyroid drugs. The receptors were gathered from a female donor with Graves disease. CDR3s include the opening cysteine and the closing phenylalanine or tryptophan. Fields, in order: J gene, V gene, clone size, D gene, CDR3 DNA, CDR3 protein. The D gene is left open where the match is weak. Expanded clones are given a class, and other clones once, few, many or no size at all.

J gene: TRBJ2-3
V gene: TRBV5-1
clone size: many
D gene: TRBD2
CDR3 DNA: TGCGCCAGCAGCTTGGTCCTAGCGGGAAACACAGATACGCAGTATTTT
CDR3 protein: CASSLVLAGNTDTQYF

J gene: TRBJ2-5
V gene: TRBV7-2
clone size: many
D gene: -
CDR3 DNA: TGTGCCAGCAGACCCGGGGTCAGGGAGACCCAGTACTTC
CDR3 protein: CASRPGVRETQYF

J gene: TRBJ1-2
V gene: TRBV15
clone size: many
D gene: -
CDR3 DNA: TGTGCCACCAGCAGATCGTTCTATGGCTACACCTTC
CDR3 protein: CATSRSFYGYTF

J gene: TRBJ1-3
V gene: TRBV7-2
clone size: many
D gene: -
CDR3 DNA: TGTGCCAGCAGCTTAGCGGCCGGAAACACCATATATTTT
CDR3 protein: CASSLAAGNTIYF

J gene: TRBJ1-2
V gene: TRBV4-1
clone size: -
D gene: -
CDR3 DNA: TGCGCCAGCAGCGTATCGGGACTGTTGATGGATGGCTACACCTTC
CDR3 protein: CASSVSGLLMDGYTF

J gene: TRBJ2-4
V gene: TRBV9
clone size: many
D gene: TRBD2
CDR3 DNA: TGTGCCAGCAGCTTGGGGGGGGGCAAAAACATTCAGTACTTC
CDR3 protein: CASSLGGGKNIQYF

J gene: TRBJ2-7
V gene: TRBV2
clone size: -
D gene: TRBD2
CDR3 DNA: TGTGCCAAGAGCTTAGGGGCGGGAGGCTACGAGCAGTACTTC
CDR3 protein: CAKSLGAGGYEQYF

J gene: TRBJ2-3
V gene: TRBV11-2
clone size: many
D gene: -
CDR3 DNA: TGTGCCAGCAGCTCCCACAGGGGAGGGGTGGCAGATACGCAGTATTTT
CDR3 protein: CASSSHRGGVADTQYF

J gene: TRBJ2-7
V gene: TRBV5-4
clone size: -
D gene: -
CDR3 DNA: TGTGCCAGCAGCTTTGTCCGTGGGAGCGTCTACGAGCAGTACTTC
CDR3 protein: CASSFVRGSVYEQYF

J gene: TRBJ2-1
V gene: TRBV18
clone size: many
D gene: -
CDR3 DNA: TGTGCCAGCTCACCATCCGGCTCATACTCCTACAATGAGCAGTTCTTC
CDR3 protein: CASSPSGSYSYNEQFF

J gene: TRBJ2-7
V gene: TRBV20-1
clone size: -
D gene: TRBD2
CDR3 DNA: TGCAGTGCTGTCCCGGGACTAGCGGGAGGATCCTACGAGCAGTACTTC
CDR3 protein: CSAVPGLAGGSYEQYF

J gene: TRBJ1-4
V gene: TRBV19
clone size: many
D gene: -
CDR3 DNA: TGTGCCAGTAATCAGGGGTCTAATGAAAAACTGTTTTTT
CDR3 protein: CASNQGSNEKLFF

J gene: TRBJ2-1
V gene: TRBV19
clone size: many
D gene: TRBD2
CDR3 DNA: TGTGCCAGTAGTATTGGGACTAGAGTTAATGAGCAGTTCTTC
CDR3 protein: CASSIGTRVNEQFF

J gene: TRBJ2-4
V gene: TRBV2
clone size: many
D gene: TRBD2
CDR3 DNA: TGTGCCAGCAGTGAAGCGCGGGCTAGCGGGACCCACATTCAGTACTTC
CDR3 protein: CASSEARASGTHIQYF

J gene: TRBJ1-2
V gene: TRBV20-1
clone size: few
D gene: -
CDR3 DNA: TGCAGTGCCCTCCTCGGGAGTGGCTACACCTTC
CDR3 protein: CSALLGSGYTF

J gene: TRBJ1-6
V gene: TRBV12-3/TRBV12-4
clone size: many
D gene: TRBD1
CDR3 DNA: TGTGCCAGCAGCCGTACAGGGGGGCAATCACCCCTCCACTTT
CDR3 protein: CASSRTGGQSPLHF

J gene: TRBJ1-1
V gene: TRBV7-2
clone size: -
D gene: -
CDR3 DNA: TGTGCCAGCAGCTTAGTGAGGGACGTAAACACTGAAGCTTTCTTT
CDR3 protein: CASSLVRDVNTEAFF

J gene: TRBJ1-2
V gene: TRBV14
clone size: -
D gene: -
CDR3 DNA: TGTGCCAGCAGCCCAAAGACCGCCTTGAGACGGTATGGCTACACCTTC
CDR3 protein: CASSPKTALRRYGYTF

J gene: TRBJ2-7
V gene: TRBV11-1
clone size: many
D gene: -
CDR3 DNA: TGTGCCAGCAGCTTAGCAGGGTTAAGCTACGAGCAGTACTTC
CDR3 protein: CASSLAGLSYEQYF

J gene: TRBJ1-1
V gene: TRBV9
clone size: many
D gene: -
CDR3 DNA: TGTGCCAGCAATGGGGGGGCAGGGGATGGTGAAGCTTTCTTT
CDR3 protein: CASNGGAGDGEAFF

J gene: TRBJ2-3
V gene: TRBV3-1
clone size: few
D gene: TRBD2
CDR3 DNA: TGTGCCAGCAGCCACACTGCGACTAGCGGCACAGATACGCAGTATTTT
CDR3 protein: CASSHTATSGTDTQYF

J gene: TRBJ2-1
V gene: TRBV12-3/TRBV12-4
clone size: many
D gene: -
CDR3 DNA: TGTGCCAGCAGTCCCGGATTTAACGGCGGAGTCAACAATGAGCAGTTCTTC
CDR3 protein: CASSPGFNGGVNNEQFF

J gene: TRBJ2-2
V gene: TRBV4-2
clone size: many
D gene: -
CDR3 DNA: TGTGCCAGCAGCCAAGAGACGGCAGCGAACACCGGGGAGCTGTTTTTT
CDR3 protein: CASSQETAANTGELFF

J gene: TRBJ2-5
V gene: TRBV6-1
clone size: many
D gene: -
CDR3 DNA: TGTGCCAGCAGTGAAAATACAGCAAGTCAAGAGACCCAGTACTTC
CDR3 protein: CASSENTASQETQYF

J gene: TRBJ2-3
V gene: TRBV28
clone size: -
D gene: -
CDR3 DNA: TGTGCCAGCAGTTACCCACAGGTTCCTAGCACAGATACGCAGTATTTT
CDR3 protein: CASSYPQVPSTDTQYF

J gene: TRBJ2-5
V gene: TRBV7-2
clone size: -
D gene: -
CDR3 DNA: TGTGCCAGCAGCTTAAATGTCCGAGAGACCCAGTACTTC
CDR3 protein: CASSLNVRETQYF

J gene: TRBJ1-5
V gene: TRBV9
clone size: many
D gene: -
CDR3 DNA: TGTGCCAGCAGCCCCTCTTCGACAAGCAATCAGCCCCAGCATTTT
CDR3 protein: CASSPSSTSNQPQHF

J gene: TRBJ1-5
V gene: TRBV27
clone size: -
D gene: -
CDR3 DNA: TGTGCCAGCAGTTTAGAGGGACACAATCAGCCCCAGCATTTT
CDR3 protein: CASSLEGHNQPQHF

J gene: TRBJ2-3
V gene: TRBV3-1
clone size: -
D gene: TRBD2
CDR3 DNA: TGTGCCAGCAGCCTGACTAGCGGGACCTCAGATACGCAGTATTTT
CDR3 protein: CASSLTSGTSDTQYF

J gene: TRBJ1-2
V gene: TRBV7-8
clone size: many
D gene: TRBD1
CDR3 DNA: TGTGCCAGCAGCCAGGGAGCCAGGGGGCAAGGAGGCTACACCTTC
CDR3 protein: CASSQGARGQGGYTF

J gene: TRBJ2-5
V gene: TRBV20-1
clone size: few
D gene: -
CDR3 DNA: TGCAGTGCTTCGGGACGACCTGGAACTAGGGAGCAAGAGACCCAGTACTTC
CDR3 protein: CSASGRPGTREQETQYF

J gene: TRBJ2-7
V gene: TRBV28
clone size: many
D gene: -
CDR3 DNA: TGTGCCAGCAGTCAGGGACCCTACGAGCAGTACTTC
CDR3 protein: CASSQGPYEQYF

J gene: TRBJ1-4
V gene: TRBV20-1
clone size: many
D gene: -
CDR3 DNA: TGCAGTGCTAGAGAACAGGGATCTGAAAAACTGTTTTTT
CDR3 protein: CSAREQGSEKLFF

J gene: TRBJ2-1
V gene: TRBV10-3
clone size: many
D gene: TRBD2
CDR3 DNA: TGTGCCATCAGCTCTCACACTACATTATACACTAGCGGGGGGATAAATGGCAATGAGCAGTTCTTC
CDR3 protein: CAISSHTTLYTSGGINGNEQFF

J gene: TRBJ2-5
V gene: TRBV11-3
clone size: many
D gene: -
CDR3 DNA: TGTGCCAGCAGCTTAGAAGTTTGGGAGACCCAGTACTTC
CDR3 protein: CASSLEVWETQYF

J gene: TRBJ2-5
V gene: TRBV5-1
clone size: -
D gene: -
CDR3 DNA: TGCGCCAGCAGCTTGGTGGGCCAAAAAGAGACCCAGTACTTC
CDR3 protein: CASSLVGQKETQYF

J gene: TRBJ1-2
V gene: TRBV28
clone size: -
D gene: -
CDR3 DNA: TGTGCCAGCAGTTTGGGCAGGTACTATGGCTACACCTTC
CDR3 protein: CASSLGRYYGYTF

J gene: TRBJ2-5
V gene: TRBV7-3
clone size: -
D gene: TRBD2
CDR3 DNA: TGTGCCAGCAGCATACTAGCGGCAGAGACCCAGTACTTC
CDR3 protein: CASSILAAETQYF

J gene: TRBJ2-5
V gene: TRBV7-2
clone size: many
D gene: -
CDR3 DNA: TGTGCCAGCAGCCCCTCAGGGGCTGAGACCCAGTACTTC
CDR3 protein: CASSPSGAETQYF

J gene: TRBJ2-1
V gene: TRBV12-5
clone size: many
D gene: TRBD2
CDR3 DNA: TGTGCTAGTGGTCAGACTAGCGGGAGCGTAAATGAGCAGTTCTTC
CDR3 protein: CASGQTSGSVNEQFF

J gene: TRBJ1-1
V gene: TRBV10-3
clone size: many
D gene: -
CDR3 DNA: TGTGCCATCAGGCAAGACAGCGAGAACACTGAAGCTTTCTTT
CDR3 protein: CAIRQDSENTEAFF

J gene: TRBJ2-2
V gene: TRBV11-2
clone size: few
D gene: TRBD1
CDR3 DNA: TGTGCCAGCAGCCTTGGACAGGGCTACACCGGGGAGCTGTTTTTT
CDR3 protein: CASSLGQGYTGELFF

J gene: TRBJ1-1
V gene: TRBV20-1
clone size: -
D gene: -
CDR3 DNA: TGCAGTGCTAGAGACCTTAACACAGGATGGGCTTTCTTT
CDR3 protein: CSARDLNTGWAFF

J gene: TRBJ1-5
V gene: TRBV7-9
clone size: many
D gene: -
CDR3 DNA: TGTGCCAGCAGCCCTAGGGGGGCAGTGGGGCAGCCCCAGCATTTT
CDR3 protein: CASSPRGAVGQPQHF

J gene: TRBJ2-2
V gene: TRBV12-3/TRBV12-4
clone size: many
D gene: TRBD1
CDR3 DNA: TGTGCCAGCAGATCCTCCGGGACAGGGAACACCGGGGAGCTGTTTTTT
CDR3 protein: CASRSSGTGNTGELFF

J gene: TRBJ2-3
V gene: TRBV5-1
clone size: many
D gene: TRBD2
CDR3 DNA: TGCGCCAGCAGCTTGGAACCAGGGACTAGCACTCCAAATACGCAGTATTTT
CDR3 protein: CASSLEPGTSTPNTQYF

J gene: TRBJ2-5
V gene: TRBV12-5
clone size: many
D gene: TRBD1
CDR3 DNA: TGTGCTAGTGAATTCCCCCCCCGGACAGGGCTAATCACCCAGTACTTC
CDR3 protein: CASEFPPRTGLITQYF

J gene: TRBJ2-3
V gene: TRBV27
clone size: -
D gene: -
CDR3 DNA: TGTGCCAGCAGTCGAGAGCCCCCAAGCACAGATACGCAGTATTTT
CDR3 protein: CASSREPPSTDTQYF

J gene: TRBJ2-3
V gene: TRBV4-3
clone size: many
D gene: TRBD2
CDR3 DNA: TGCGCCAGCAGCCAAGGTCGGGGGAGGGCGGCAGATACGCAGTATTTT
CDR3 protein: CASSQGRGRAADTQYF

J gene: TRBJ2-7
V gene: TRBV10-3
clone size: many
D gene: TRBD2
CDR3 DNA: TGTGCCATCAGAACCGGACTAGCGGGAGGGGAGCAGTACTTC
CDR3 protein: CAIRTGLAGGEQYF

J gene: TRBJ1-5
V gene: TRBV5-1
clone size: many
D gene: -
CDR3 DNA: TGCGCCAGCAGCTTGTGGGGAAATGAACAGCCCCAGCATTTT
CDR3 protein: CASSLWGNEQPQHF

J gene: TRBJ2-5
V gene: TRBV9
clone size: few
D gene: TRBD2
CDR3 DNA: TGTGCCAGCAGCGGTGCGGGAGTATCACCAGAGACCCAGTACTTC
CDR3 protein: CASSGAGVSPETQYF

J gene: TRBJ2-1
V gene: TRBV25-1
clone size: -
D gene: TRBD2
CDR3 DNA: TGTGCCAGCGCCGGGACTAGCGGGAGGGCCTCGGGTGAGCAGTTCTTC
CDR3 protein: CASAGTSGRASGEQFF

J gene: TRBJ1-2
V gene: TRBV6-5
clone size: many
D gene: TRBD1
CDR3 DNA: TGTGCCAGCAGTTACGTCCGACAGGGCAGTTATGGCTACACCTTC
CDR3 protein: CASSYVRQGSYGYTF

J gene: TRBJ2-5
V gene: TRBV7-7
clone size: many
D gene: TRBD2
CDR3 DNA: TGTGCTAGCGGTACCCCCGGGGGGACGGAGACCCAGTACTTC
CDR3 protein: CASGTPGGTETQYF